This is a list of T cell receptor beta chains from one sample in a study of blood T cell repertoires in COVID-19. TCRdb keeps only in-frame clones here, not all; method: immunoSEQ multiplex PCR. This table holds 90,000 to 120,000 clones, less than 75% found once. The sequencing input was peripheral blood. These receptors originate from a woman in her forties with acute or convalescent COVID-19. Both conserved end residues are part of each CDR3. The order of the fields is V gene, J gene, D gene, clone size, CDR3 DNA, CDR3 protein. The D gene is left open where the match is weak. Only some rows state a clone size, as once, few, many or a class for expanded clones.

>TRBV6-5|TRBJ1-1|TRBD1|NA
TGTGCCAGCAGAGGGACAGGAGACACTGAAGCTTTCTTT
CASRGTGDTEAFF
>TRBV2|TRBJ1-2|TRBD1|once
TGTGCCAGCAGGGACAGGGACCAGGGGGGCTACACCTTC
CASRDRDQGGYTF
>TRBV6-6|TRBJ2-7|NA|few
TGTGCCAGCAGTTACTCGTCAGGGAGGTACGAGCAGTACTTC
CASSYSSGRYEQYF
>TRBV11-2|TRBJ2-5|NA|NA
TGTGCCAGCAGCTTAGATCGAGGCCAGCAAGAGACCCAGTACTTC
CASSLDRGQQETQYF
>TRBV24-1|TRBJ1-5|NA|NA
TGTGCCACCAGTCAGGGAAGCAATCAGCCCCAGCATTTT
CATSQGSNQPQHF
>TRBV11-1|TRBJ1-6|NA|NA
TGTGCCAGCAGCTTGCGGTCTAATTCACCCCTCCACTTT
CASSLRSNSPLHF
>TRBV24-1|TRBJ2-3|NA|NA
TGTGCCACCAGTGATGACAGGGAGGGCACAGATACGCAGTATTTT
CATSDDREGTDTQYF
>TRBV6-6|TRBJ1-1|NA|NA
TGTGCCAGCACCCATTCGGGACTTAAGGCTTCCACTTTCTTT
CASTHSGLKASTFF
>TRBV4-1|TRBJ2-7|NA|NA
TGCGCCAGCAGCCAAGGACAGAACGTCTACGAGCAGTACTTC
CASSQGQNVYEQYF
>TRBV3-1/TRBV3-2|TRBJ2-4|TRBD2|NA
TGTGCCAGCAGCCAAGCCGGTAGCGGGGCAAACATTCAGTACTTC
CASSQAGSGANIQYF
>TRBV25-1|TRBJ1-5|TRBD1|NA
TGTGCCAGCAGCCACGGGACAGTTAATCAGCCCCAGCATTTT
CASSHGTVNQPQHF
>TRBV4-3|TRBJ2-5|NA|NA
TGCGCCAGCAGCCAAGTCCAGGGGGAGACCCAGTACTTC
CASSQVQGETQYF
>TRBV19|TRBJ2-3|NA|NA
TGTGCCAGTACCTTAGGGGGAGACAGCAGCACAGATACGCAGTATTTT
CASTLGGDSSTDTQYF
>TRBV5-1|TRBJ1-3|NA|few
TGCGCCAGCAGCTTGGCCTTTGTGGGAGCTGGAAACACCATATATTTT
CASSLAFVGAGNTIYF
>TRBV24-1|TRBJ1-4|NA|NA
TGTGCCACCAGTGATACAGAAAAACTGTTTTTT
CATSDTEKLFF
>TRBV19|TRBJ1-5|NA|NA
TGTGCCAGTAGTATGGGCGGGGAATATCAGCCCCAACATTTT
CASSMGGEYQPQHF
>TRBV7-2|TRBJ1-2|TRBD1|NA
TGTGCCAGCAGCGTCGGGACAGACTATGGCTACACCTTC
CASSVGTDYGYTF
>TRBV21-1|TRBJ2-2|NA|NA
TGTGCCAGCAGCTATTCGGGACAGGGCTTCACCGGGGAGCTGTTTTTT
CASSYSGQGFTGELFF
>TRBV5-1|TRBJ2-7|TRBD2|few
TGCGCCAGCAGTGAGCGGGGGGAAAGCGAGCAGTACTTC
CASSERGESEQYF
>TRBV24-1|TRBJ1-2|TRBD1|NA
TGTGCCACCAGTAGGACAGGGGGGACGCATGGCTACACCTTC
CATSRTGGTHGYTF
>TRBV18|TRBJ2-5|NA|NA
TGTGCCAGCTCAGTGGGGAGCCAAGAGACCCAGTACTTC
CASSVGSQETQYF
>TRBV9|TRBJ2-7|TRBD2|NA
TGTGCCAGCAGCATGACTAGCGGGGGCTACGAGCAGTACTTC
CASSMTSGGYEQYF
>TRBV30|TRBJ1-6|NA|NA
TGTGCCGGACAGATTTCCGATAATTCACCCCTCCACTTT
CAGQISDNSPLHF
>TRBV21-1|TRBJ1-6|NA|NA
TGTGCCAGCAGCATTGGCGGAGGGACGGAACATTCACCCCTCCACTTT
CASSIGGGTEHSPLHF
>TRBV7-3|TRBJ2-1|TRBD2|NA
TGTGCCAGCAGCTTAATAGGTAGCGGGGCAAATGAGCAGTTCTTC
CASSLIGSGANEQFF
>TRBV11-2|TRBJ1-4|NA|NA
TGTGCCAGCAGCCCGGTTCAGGGGCGGGAAAAACTGTTTTTT
CASSPVQGREKLFF
>TRBV29-1|TRBJ2-1|TRBD1|NA
TGCAGCGTTGGGGACAGGGGATCGCAGTTCTTC
CSVGDRGSQFF
>TRBV4-1|TRBJ2-2|TRBD1|NA
TGCGCCAGCAGCCGCACCGGGACAGGTACCGGGGAGCTGTTTTTT
CASSRTGTGTGELFF
>TRBV5-6|TRBJ2-3|NA|NA
TGTGCCAGCAGCTTTTTCGGTGGGTCAGAGGGTACAGATACGCAGTATTTT
CASSFFGGSEGTDTQYF
>TRBV28|TRBJ2-1|TRBD1|NA
TGTGCCAGCAGTGACCAAAAAACAGGGGGCGCTGGGAGTGAGCAGTTCTTC
CASSDQKTGGAGSEQFF
>TRBV7-3|TRBJ2-1|TRBD2|NA
TGTGCCAGCAGCGCTAGCGGGGGGGTCTTTGAGCAGTTCTTC
CASSASGGVFEQFF
>TRBV19|TRBJ1-2|TRBD1|NA
TGTGCCAGTAGGGGATCGGGACAGGGGAACTATGGCTACACCTTC
CASRGSGQGNYGYTF
>TRBV28|TRBJ1-2|TRBD1|NA
TGTGCCAGCAGTTCCACAGGGGGGTATGGCTACACCTTC
CASSSTGGYGYTF
>TRBV24-1|TRBJ1-1|NA|NA
TGTGCCACCAGTGATTTGCAGTCGGGAGCTAAAGCTTTCTTT
CATSDLQSGAKAFF
>TRBV7-2|TRBJ1-6|TRBD1|NA
TGTGCCAGCAGCTTACGGGGGACAGAAACCTATCCTTCACCCCTCCACTTT
CASSLRGTETYPSPLHF
>TRBV15|TRBJ2-5|TRBD2|NA
TGTGCCACCAGCAGAGGACTAGCCACGGAGACCCAGTACTTC
CATSRGLATETQYF
>TRBV7-7|TRBJ1-3|TRBD1|NA
TGTGCCAGCAGCTCGCCACCGATCGGACAGGGTGGCTCTGGAAACACCATATATTTT
CASSSPPIGQGGSGNTIYF
>TRBV3-1/TRBV3-2|TRBJ2-7|TRBD2|NA
TGTGCCAGCAGCCAAACTAGCGGGGGTACTTGGGAGCAGTACTTC
CASSQTSGGTWEQYF
>TRBV4-2|TRBJ2-2|TRBD2|few
TGTGCCAGCAGCCAAGAGCCCGGCGGGGGTGGCACCGGGGAGCTGTTTTTT
CASSQEPGGGGTGELFF
>TRBV6-5|TRBJ1-2|NA|few
TGTGCCAGCAGTTACAGATCGGTAAAGGGGAAAGTTGGCTACACCTTC
CASSYRSVKGKVGYTF
>TRBV5-1|TRBJ2-5|TRBD1|NA
TGCGCCAGCAGCCCAAGGTCGGGACAGGGGGCATTAGAGACCCAGTACTTC
CASSPRSGQGALETQYF
>TRBV11-2|TRBJ2-7|NA|NA
TGTGCCAGCAGCTTAGCGTCGGGGCCCTTAGCGGTCGAGCAGTACTTC
CASSLASGPLAVEQYF
>TRBV28|TRBJ1-2|TRBD1|NA
TGTGCCAGCAGTCCTCCCGGGACAGGTCCGAAGGATGGCTACACCTTC
CASSPPGTGPKDGYTF
>TRBV28|TRBJ2-7|TRBD1|few
TGTGCCAGCAGGGGCTCGGACAGGGGCGGTTCCTACGAGCAGTACTTC
CASRGSDRGGSYEQYF
>TRBV5-4|TRBJ2-1|NA|once
TGTGCCAGCAGCCGAGGGAGGGAGCAGTTCTTC
CASSRGREQFF
>TRBV18|TRBJ1-5|TRBD1|NA
TGTGCCAGCTCGCCATCGACAGGGAACCGAGGCAGTCAGCCCCAGCATTTT
CASSPSTGNRGSQPQHF
>TRBV6-1|TRBJ2-3|TRBD2|NA
TGTGCCAGCAGTGAAAAGCTGTTAGGACTAGCGGGGGGGCGGGTAGATACGCAGTATTTT
CASSEKLLGLAGGRVDTQYF
>TRBV7-2|TRBJ2-2|NA|NA
TGTGCCAGCAGCCCAGACAGCCTCCTAGCGAACACCGGGGAGCTGTTTTTT
CASSPDSLLANTGELFF
>TRBV4-1|TRBJ2-3|TRBD2|once
TGCGCCAGCAGCCAAGTAGCGGGGGGGCCGGAAGATACGCAGTATTTT
CASSQVAGGPEDTQYF
>TRBV2|TRBJ1-5|NA|NA
TGTGCCAGCAGTGAGCAGCGGACCCAATTTCAGCCCCAGCATTTT
CASSEQRTQFQPQHF
>TRBV5-6|TRBJ1-2|TRBD1|NA
TGTGCCAGCAGCGACACAGGGGGCAATGGCTACACCTTC
CASSDTGGNGYTF
>TRBV12-5|TRBJ2-1|NA|NA
TGTGCTAGTGGTACCTTAGCGTTCTCCTACAATGAGCAGTTCTTC
CASGTLAFSYNEQFF